The 26 T cell receptor beta chains in this list originate from one sample, sequenced in a study of regulatory T cells in long-lasting Graves disease. The authors built TCR beta libraries using iRepertoire HTBI primers and Arm-PCR of CDR3 regions. TCRdb used MiXCR to reprocess the multiplex PCR reads, holding one entry per CDR3 protein. This repertoire shows 700,000 or so distinct CDR3 sequences, 25% to 30% found once; its top ten account for about 42%. This sample's time point: persistent/refractory GD, antithyroid drugs over 5 years with positive TRAb. RNA from PBMCs was the source of the TCR library. The specimen comprised peripheral blood mononuclear cells (PBMCs), sampled when the disease was refractory, from a patient treated with antithyroid drugs. The receptor source for this set is a female donor with Graves disease.

V is TRBV19 and J is TRBJ1-1; D possibly corresponds to TRBD1 (5 bases). Germline V gene sequence: CDR1 LNHDA, CDR2 SQIVND (reference sequence). CDR3 length equals 13 residues. V lost 5 bases and J 6 bases, leaving 13 bases between the germline ends. The CDR3 reads CASSSRVVAEAFF. As DNA, the CDR3 is TGTGCCAGTAGTTCCAGGGTCGTCGCTGAAGCTTTCTTT.

Many counts were recorded for this clonotype. CDR3: CASSLLRQGGTEAFF. CDR3 DNA sequence: TGTGCCAGCAGTTTACTTCGACAGGGTGGGACTGAAGCTTTCTTT. The chain links TRBV28 to TRBJ1-1; 7 nucleotides align to TRBD1. The CDR3 has 15 residues. Germline lookup yields CDR1 MDHEN and CDR2 SYDVKM. V gave up 2 bases and J gave up 5 bases; unmatched junction bases: 8.

The table lists this clonotype with a few counts. The V and J genes are TRBV15 and TRBJ1-2; D not resolved. V was shortened by 3 bases and J by 4 bases, with 9 bases between the two germline ends. This CDR3 spans 13 amino acids. The germline V gene has CDR1 LNHNV and CDR2 YYDKDF (reference sequence). Here the CDR3 reads CATSSSATYGYTF. The CDR3 DNA is TGTGCCACCAGCAGTAGCGCTACCTATGGCTACACCTTC.

This clonotype has a handful of counts. The chain employs TRBV28 and TRBJ1-4, with 8 bases matching TRBD1. V shed 6 bases and J 5 bases; nucleotides not matched to a gene: 8. Germline V gives CDR1 MDHEN, CDR2 SYDVKM. This CDR3 region has 15 residues. The CDR3 coding sequence is TGTGCCAGCAGGCCCATGACAGGGGTGAATGAAAAACTGTTTTTT. This codes for CASRPMTGVNEKLFF.

The CDR3 region has the DNA TGTGCCAGCACCCCGGGTAGCGGGGTGGCCAAAAACATTCAGTACTTC. Protein sequence: CASTPGSGVAKNIQYF. The V gene is TRBV6-1, the J gene TRBJ2-4; 8 nucleotides agree with TRBD2. CDR3 size: 16 residues. Germline V lookup: CDR1 MNHNS, CDR2 SASEGT. Unmatched junction bases numbered 9, after V lost 7 bases and J lost 1 base.

This chain connects TRBV25-1 to TRBJ1-6; D is ambiguous. V lost 3 bases and J 9 bases, leaving 15 bases between the germline ends. The CDR3 has 15 amino acids. CDR1 is MGHDK, CDR2 SYGVNS, per germline. As DNA, the CDR3 is TGTGCCAGCAGTGATGGCCCCGGGCATGGTTCACCCCTCCACTTT. Amino acids: CASSDGPGHGSPLHF.

This clonotype showed up just a few times. This chain joins TRBV29-1 and TRBJ1-6; 7 nucleotides match TRBD1. V was clipped by 4 bases and J by 9 bases; unmatched bases: 9. The CDR3 sequence is 14 residues long. Germline V gene lookup returns CDR1 SQVTM and CDR2 ANQGSEA. In nucleotides, the CDR3 is TGCAGCGTTGCCGATTCAGGGGGGAGTTCACCCCTCCACTTT. This translates into CSVADSGGSSPLHF. Complete variable domain (other parts from reference TRBV29-1 and TRBJ1-6): SAVISQKPSRDICQRGTSLTIQCQVDSQVTMMFWYRQQPGQSLTLIATANQGSEATYESGFVIDKFPISRPNLTFSTLTVSNMSPEDSSIYLCSVADSGGSSPLHFGNGTRLTVT.

The rearrangement links TRBV27 to TRBJ1-6; TRBD1 matches at 7 bases. The CDR3 runs 13 residues. After removal of 5 bases from V and 10 bases from J, the junction contained 5 bases not matched to a gene. In germline, CDR1 is MNHEY, CDR2 SMNVEV (reference sequence). CDR3 protein: CASSGGTASPLHF. In nucleotides, the CDR3 is TGTGCCAGCAGTGGAGGGACAGCGTCACCCCTCCACTTT.

This clonotype was seen a handful of times. The chain employs TRBV2 and TRBJ1-2; D unclear. Per germline, CDR1 SNHLY and CDR2 FYNNEI. V lost 8 bases and J lost 5, with 15 bases in between. The CDR3 sequence is 13 residues long. CDR3: CASSGGGRYGYTF. The CDR3 DNA is TGTGCCAGCTCCGGTGGAGGGAGATATGGCTACACCTTC. The entire variable domain, with the rest obtained from reference TRBV2 and TRBJ1-2, is as follows: EPEVTQTPSHQVTQMGQEVILRCVPISNHLYFYWYRQILGQKVEFLVSFYNNEISEKSEIFDDQFSVERPDGSNFTLKIRSTKLEDSAMYFCASSGGGRYGYTFGSGTRLTVV.

The sample holds many counts of this clonotype. One end of the junction fails to match germline, which may point to a read error. The chain is built from TRBV28 and TRBJ1-1; D ambiguous. CDR1 and CDR2 from the germline V gene are MDHEN and SYDVKM. This CDR3 has 13 residues. CDR3 coding DNA: TGTGCCAGCAGCAGAAACACGAACGCTGAAGCTTTCTTT. As protein: CASSRNTNAEAFF. The whole variable domain, filled in from reference TRBV28 and TRBJ1-1, reads DVKVTQSSRYLVKRTGEKVFLECVQDMDHENMFWYRQDPGLGLRLIYFSYDVKMKEKGDIPEGYSVSREKKERFSLILESASTNQTSMYLCASSRNTNAEAFFGQGTRLTVV.

This clonotype was seen many times. CDR3 loop: CASSYRGANTEAFF. The CDR3 DNA reads TGTGCCAGCAGTTACAGGGGGGCGAACACTGAAGCTTTCTTT. The chain links TRBV6-5 to TRBJ1-1, with a tentative D call TRBD1 (6 bases). Germline CDR1 reads MNHEY; CDR2 reads SVGAGI. The CDR3 runs 14 residues. Trimming left V 2 bases short and J 1 base short, with 8 bases between.

Details on this clonotype: A read error may be the cause here, since a much bigger clone is one base away. The gene calls are TRBV28 and TRBJ2-5, with D possibly matching TRBD1 (5 bases). The CDR3 length is 15 residues. Per germline, CDR1 MDHEN and CDR2 SYDVKM. In DNA, the CDR3 is TGTGCCAGCAGTTTAGGGTCAGTCGGACAAGAGGCCCAGTACTTC. Its translation: CASSLGSVGQEAQYF. Full variable domain (rest looked up from reference TRBV28 and TRBJ2-5): DVKVTQSSRYLVKRTGEKVFLECVQDMDHENMFWYRQDPGLGLRLIYFSYDVKMKEKGDIPEGYSVSREKKERFSLILESASTNQTSMYLCASSLGSVGQEAQYFGPGTRLLVL.

The V and J genes are TRBV20-1 and TRBJ1-5, with D unclear. With 3 bases removed from V and 2 bases from J, the gap between germline ends came to 11 bases. The CDR3 is made up of 14 amino acids. CDR1 is DFQATT and CDR2 is SNEGSKA in the germline V gene (reference sequence). The CDR3 loop is CSASSPVGNQPQHF. The CDR3 DNA follows: TGCAGTGCTAGTTCCCCAGTAGGCAATCAGCCCCAGCATTTT.

This clonotype was picked up one time. This rearrangement joins TRBV12-3 or TRBV12-4 to TRBJ2-1; D possibly corresponds to TRBD2 (6 bases). The CDR3 consists of 13 residues. Trimming took off 7 bases at V and 4 bases at J, with 11 bases between the two ends. CDR3 in amino acids: CASTLSGYNEQFF. The CDR3 DNA sequence: TGTGCCAGCACCCTTAGCGGATACAATGAGCAGTTCTTC.

CDR3 in amino acids: CASSLVIGTGIGSPLHF. The CDR3 nucleotides are TGTGCCAGCAGCTTAGTAATTGGAACAGGGATAGGTTCACCCCTCCACTTT. The rearrangement links TRBV7-2 to TRBJ1-6, with D tentatively TRBD1 (6 bases). CDR3 length equals 17 residues. CDR1 and CDR2 from the germline V gene are SGHTA and FQGNSA. The ends were cut back, 1 base at V and 9 bases at J, with 19 bases in the middle.

This clonotype came up a few times. For the CDR3, the DNA is TGCGCCAGCAGGGTTTCGACAGCTAGCAATCAGCCCCAGCATTTT. Translation gives CASRVSTASNQPQHF. V usage is TRBV5-1 and J usage is TRBJ1-5, with D possibly TRBD1 on 5 matching bases. Germline V gene data show CDR1 as SGHRS and CDR2 as YFSETQ. This CDR3 comprises 15 residues. V was cut by 5 bases and J by 0 bases, with 12 bases left in between.

This clonotype occurred a few times. V gene TRBV7-9 combines with J gene TRBJ2-7, with 10 bases matching TRBD1. The CDR3 extends over 16 amino acids. Germline values: CDR1 SEHNR, CDR2 FQNEAQ (reference sequence). The junction had 5 bases not matched to a gene; V was cut back by 0 bases and J by 3 bases. CDR3 sequence reads: CASSLAGQGIFYEQYF. For the CDR3, the DNA is TGTGCCAGCAGCTTAGCGGGACAGGGGATTTTCTACGAGCAGTACTTC.

The chain recombines TRBV9 with TRBJ2-7, with 7 bases aligning to TRBD1. Germline CDR1 reads SGDLS; CDR2 reads YYNGEE. The CDR3 has 13 residues. With 4 bases clipped from V and 5 bases from J, the junction kept 6 bases outside the gene matches. The CDR3 DNA is TGTGCCAGCAGCTCCTCGACAGGGCACGAGCAGTACTTC. Its protein is CASSSSTGHEQYF.

This clonotype was counted many times. The rearrangement links TRBV12-3 or TRBV12-4 to TRBJ2-7, with 7 bases identical to TRBD1. Losses at the gene ends were 2 bases for V and 5 bases for J; bases not matched to a gene: 9. The CDR3 contains 15 residues. Here the CDR3 DNA reads TGTGCCAGCAGTTTAATGGGACAGTCGTGGAACGAGCAGTACTTC. Translation gives CASSLMGQSWNEQYF.

Note on this clonotype: Being one base from a much bigger clone, this may be a read error. The V gene is TRBV7-3, the J gene TRBJ1-5; the D gene is possibly TRBD1 (5 bases). The CDR3 is 15 residues long. The germline V and J ends were trimmed by 5 bases and 0 bases, with 11 bases remaining between them. In germline, CDR1 is SGHTA, CDR2 FQGTGA. The CDR3 here is CASSPGADSNQPQHF. The CDR3 DNA sequence: TGTGCCAGCAGCCCCGGGGCAGATAGCAATCAGCCCCAGCATTTT.

V and J are TRBV7-9 and TRBJ2-7; D may be TRBD2 (5 bases). Germline assignment: CDR1 SEHNR and CDR2 FQNEAQ (reference sequence). The CDR3 loop spans 15 amino acids. V was clipped by 1 base and J by 5 bases, with 15 bases between them. DNA of the CDR3: TGTGCCAGCAGCTTAGTCAGCTCGCCGGGAAACGAGCAGTACTTC. Amino acids: CASSLVSSPGNEQYF.

This clonotype came up a few times. This chain joins TRBV11-2 and TRBJ1-4; D remains ambiguous. The CDR3 runs to 13 residues. The germline V gene encodes CDR1 SGHAT and CDR2 FQNNGV. V dropped 5 bases and J dropped 8 bases, with 12 bases sitting between them. The CDR3 loop is CASSTSPGEKLFF. CDR3 sequence (DNA): TGTGCCAGCAGCACTTCCCCGGGAGAAAAACTGTTTTTT. Full variable domain (outside the CDR3, taken from reference TRBV11-2 and TRBJ1-4): EAGVAQSPRYKIIEKRQSVAFWCNPISGHATLYWYQQILGQGPKLLIQFQNNGVVDDSQLPKDRFSAERLKGVDSTLKIQPAKLEDSAVYLCASSTSPGEKLFFGSGTQLSVL.

This clonotype showed up just a few times. The rearrangement uses TRBV2 and TRBJ1-1; D gene uncertain. This CDR3 region has 14 residues. CDR1 SNHLY and CDR2 FYNNEI come from the germline V gene. V lost 6 bases to trimming and J lost 0 bases, with 11 bases between them. The CDR3 loop is CASSFQNVNTEAFF. The CDR3, as DNA: TGTGCCAGCAGCTTTCAGAACGTGAACACTGAAGCTTTCTTT.

V usage is TRBV5-4 and J usage is TRBJ1-3; tentatively, D is TRBD1 (5 bases). Germline loops: CDR1 SGHNT, CDR2 YYREEE (reference sequence). V shed 3 bases and J shed 5 bases, with 15 bases lying between them. The CDR3 extends over 15 amino acids. As DNA, the CDR3 is TGTGCCAGCAGCTCTATGACAGTCGGCAGAAACACCATATATTTT. It encodes CASSSMTVGRNTIYF.

This clonotype was seen a handful of times. The genes are TRBV3-1 and TRBJ1-5; 8 nucleotides align to TRBD1. V was pared by 2 bases and J by 16 bases, with 7 bases of the junction left unmatched. The length of the CDR3 is 12 residues. Per the germline V gene, CDR1 is LGHDT and CDR2 is YNNKEL (reference sequence). CDR3 sequence (DNA): TGTGCCAGCAGCCAAAGGTCAGGGGGCTTACATTTT. Its translation is CASSQRSGGLHF. Drawing the rest from reference TRBV3-1 and TRBJ1-5, the complete variable domain is DTAVSQTPKYLVTQMGNDKSIKCEQNLGHDTMYWYKQDSKKFLKIMFSYNNKELIINETVPNRFSPKSPDKAHLNLHINSLELGDSAVYFCASSQRSGGLHFGDGTRLSIL.

This clonotype has only a few counts. This chain links TRBV27 with TRBJ1-3; D is unclear. This CDR3 has 14 amino acids. V gave up 2 bases and J gave up 0 bases, with 5 bases separating them. The germline V gene encodes CDR1 MNHEY and CDR2 SMNVEV (reference sequence). Here the CDR3 reads CASSLHSSGNTIYF. CDR3 sequence (DNA): TGTGCCAGCAGTTTACACAGCTCTGGAAACACCATATATTTT.